These 10 T cell receptor beta chains share one sample of origin, sequenced in a study of shared clonotypes between healthy human individuals. This table comes from immunoSEQ multiplex PCR, and its TCRdb copy is limited to in-frame clones, with some not included. This sample has hundreds of thousands of clones, with approximately 71% found just once. The source material was PBMCs. Receptor source: a woman aged 40 to 50 in good health. Some clones in this sample may be carry-over from other donors' samples.

The rearrangement links TRBV30 to TRBJ1-5; possible D gene TRBD1, 5 bases. The V end lost 0 bases, the J end lost 5 bases, and 20 bases lay between the germline ends. This CDR3 comprises 17 residues. Looked up from germline, CDR1 is GTSNPN and CDR2 is SVGIG (reference sequence). CDR3 in amino acids: CAWSVPLGQGTYQPQHF. DNA of the CDR3: TGTGCCTGGAGTGTCCCCCTCGGGCAGGGTACATATCAGCCCCAGCATTTT. Full variable domain (missing parts from reference TRBV30 and TRBJ1-5): SQTIHQWPATLVQPVGSPLSLECTVEGTSNPNLYWYRQAAGRGLQLLFYSVGIGQISSEVPQNLSASRPQDRQFILSSKKLLLSDSGFYLCAWSVPLGQGTYQPQHFGDGTRLSIL.

The chain employs TRBV5-4 and TRBJ2-1; D may be TRBD1 (6 bases). Germline CDR1 reads SGHNT; CDR2 reads YYREEE (reference sequence). V lost 5 bases and J lost 4, with 16 bases in between. The CDR3 consists of 15 residues. The CDR3 coding sequence is TGTGCCAGCAGTCTGGTTGGACAGCTATACAATGAGCAGTTCTTC. Its protein is CASSLVGQLYNEQFF. Combining the CDR3 with reference TRBV5-4 and TRBJ2-1 gives the whole variable domain ETGVTQSPTHLIKTRGQQVTLRCSSQSGHNTVSWYQQALGQGPQFIFQYYREEENGRGNFPPRFSGLQFPNYSSELNVNALELDDSALYLCASSLVGQLYNEQFFGPGTRLTVL.

V gene TRBV29-1 combines with J gene TRBJ1-1; unclear D gene. The CDR3 has 12 residues. Germline CDR1 reads SQVTM; CDR2 reads ANQGSEA. The V end was cut by 5 bases, the J end by 0 bases, with 7 bases between. The CDR3, as DNA: TGCAGCGTTCGTCAGATGAACACTGAAGCTTTCTTT. Translating gives CSVRQMNTEAFF.

The chain couples TRBV28 to TRBJ1-5; TRBD1 is a possible D gene (5 bases). Trimming pared 8 bases from V and 0 bases from J, leaving 17 bases between. Looked up from germline, CDR1 is MDHEN and CDR2 is SYDVKM. The CDR3 contains 16 residues. CDR3: CASEETAIYSNQPQHF. The CDR3 DNA reads TGTGCCAGCGAGGAGACAGCGATTTATAGCAATCAGCCCCAGCATTTT.

The chain recombines TRBV18 with TRBJ1-1; maybe TRBD1 (6 bases). The V gene lost 3 bases and the J gene lost 11 bases, with 25 bases spanning the gap. Germline lookup yields CDR1 KGHSH and CDR2 LQKENI. The CDR3 contains 16 residues. As DNA, the CDR3 is TGTGCCAGCTCACCCTCTTTGCAGGGACAAAACCTGGGGGCTTTCTTT. Protein: CASSPSLQGQNLGAFF.

The chain couples TRBV2 to TRBJ2-4; tentatively, D is TRBD1 (7 bases). The CDR3 is 15 amino acids. V was clipped by 3 bases and J by 8 bases, with 17 bases between them. Per the germline V gene, CDR1 is SNHLY and CDR2 is FYNNEI. The CDR3 loop reads CASSESGGLRDIQYF. Here the CDR3 DNA reads TGTGCCAGCAGTGAGTCAGGGGGGCTTCGGGACATTCAGTACTTC.

The rearrangement joins TRBV7-3 to TRBJ2-1, with 9 bases matching TRBD1. The germline V gene encodes CDR1 SGHTA and CDR2 FQGTGA. The junction had 11 bases not matched to a gene; V was cut back by 4 bases and J by 7 bases. The CDR3 length is 16 residues. The DNA of the CDR3 is TGTGCCAGCAGCTCGCAGGGGACAGGGTTTGGTAATGAGCAGTTCTTC. This translates into CASSSQGTGFGNEQFF.

The CDR3 loop is CASSLEGRGYQPQHF. CDR3 DNA: TGTGCCAGCAGTTTAGAGGGCCGGGGCTATCAGCCCCAGCATTTT. The chain links TRBV27 to TRBJ1-5; possible D gene TRBD1, 5 bases. This CDR3 has 15 residues. Per the germline V gene, CDR1 is MNHEY and CDR2 is SMNVEV (reference sequence). Trimming took 2 bases from V and 5 from J, leaving 13 bases between them.

The rearrangement uses TRBV6-1 and TRBJ2-3, with D unresolved. The CDR3 consists of 12 residues. Germline values: CDR1 MNHNS, CDR2 SASEGT. The V end was cut by 1 base, the J end by 3 bases, with 2 bases between. CDR3 loop: CASSEVTDTQYF. CDR3 DNA: TGTGCCAGCAGTGAAGTAACAGATACGCAGTATTTT.

This clone has just a few counts. J is TRBJ2-7 and V is TRBV10-3; either TRBD1 or TRBD2 may supply D (7 bases each). V lost 0 bases and J 0 bases, leaving 18 bases between the germline ends. The CDR3 consists of 18 residues. Per germline, CDR1 ENHRY and CDR2 SYGVKD. Written as DNA, the CDR3 is TGTGCCATCAGTGAGTCGATAGGGAGGGGGCTCCCCTCCTACGAGCAGTACTTC. This encodes CAISESIGRGLPSYEQYF.